This T cell receptor beta chain was captured by sequencing in a study of stem cell transplantation in POMP-related autoinflammatory disease. Study overall: Before transplant: CD4+ naive skewing, low CD8+ proportions, reduced cytokine secretion. Study findings and constraints: Patients with PRAID showed a restricted number of unique TRB V-J gene pairings. In patients with PRAID, every analyzed T-cell subset tended to show lower diversity and higher clonality.

Germline CDR1 reads SEHNR; CDR2 reads FQNEAQ (reference sequence). Trimming left V 3 bases short and J 0 bases short, with 9 bases between. The length of the CDR3 is 15 residues. The repertoire was sequenced with immunoSEQ multiplex PCR; TCRdb's copy has only in-frame clones and lacks some. This table holds over 30,000 clones, around 90% found once. PRAID combined immunodeficiency and autoinflammation. Note on this clone: What it binds is not known.

V gene TRBV7-9 combines with J gene TRBJ1-3; no clear D. The sequence was collected from a human donor with POMP-related autoinflammation and immune dysregulation (PRAID). The material sequenced was CD4+ T cells from PBMCs, taken before stem cell transplantation. The CDR3 loop is CASSFWRVSGNTIYF. The CDR3 DNA is TGTGCCAGCAGCTTTTGGCGAGTCTCTGGAAACACCATATATTTT.